These 22 T cell receptor beta chains originate from one sample sequenced in a study of OX40 agonist ivuxolimab in advanced cancers. Repertoires were generated with immunoSEQ multiplex PCR, while TCRdb's copy carries only in-frame clones and drops some. The table shows around 56,000 clones, with around nine tenths occurring only once. This material consisted of CD4+ or CD8+ T cells sorted from blood, taken in a trial of the OX40 agonist ivuxolimab. Source of these receptors: an adult with an advanced solid tumor such as melanoma, head and neck, liver or kidney cancer.

V is TRBV2 and J is TRBJ1-4; TRBD1 matches at 8 bases. V shed 1 base, J shed 8 bases, and the junction held 9 bases outside the gene matches. CDR3 length equals 16 residues. In germline, CDR1 is SNHLY, CDR2 FYNNEI. The CDR3 DNA is TGTGCCAGCAGTGAAGGGGAGGGCAGGGGGCGAGAAAAACTGTTTTTT. Translated: CASSEGEGRGREKLFF.

DNA of the CDR3: TGTGCCAGCAGCCGCGACTGGGACAGACCCTACGAGCAGTACTTC. It yields the protein CASSRDWDRPYEQYF. The gene calls are TRBV6-1 and TRBJ2-7; TRBD1 matches 7 bases. The germline V gene encodes CDR1 MNHNS and CDR2 SASEGT. The CDR3 loop spans 15 amino acids. The V gene end was trimmed by 6 bases and the J gene end by 2 bases; junction bases not matched to a gene: 10.

CDR3 region: CASSLRKGTDTQYF. The CDR3 DNA is TGTGCCAGTAGCCTAAGGAAGGGCACAGATACGCAGTATTTT. The genes are TRBV19 and TRBJ2-3; D gene unclear. V was pared by 6 bases and J by 1 base, with 11 bases between. The CDR3 consists of 14 residues. Germline loops: CDR1 LNHDA, CDR2 SQIVND (reference sequence). The entire variable domain, with the rest obtained from reference TRBV19 and TRBJ2-3, is as follows: DGGITQSPKYLFRKEGQNVTLSCEQNLNHDAMYWYRQDPGQGLRLIYYSQIVNDFQKGDIAEGYSVSREKKESFPLTVTSAQKNPTAFYLCASSLRKGTDTQYFGPGTRLTVL.

This rearrangement joins TRBV9 to TRBJ2-7; TRBD1 agrees at 8 bases. Germline lookup yields CDR1 SGDLS and CDR2 YYNGEE. The CDR3 length is 16 residues. J lost 2 bases, V lost 0 bases, and 7 bases had no gene match. The CDR3 loop reads CASSVAGQGAPYEQYF. For the CDR3, the DNA is TGTGCCAGCAGCGTAGCTGGGCAGGGGGCCCCCTACGAGCAGTACTTC.

The genes are TRBV10-3 and TRBJ1-2; 11 positions match TRBD1. This CDR3 comprises 15 residues. Germline V gene sequence: CDR1 ENHRY, CDR2 SYGVKD. V was clipped by 3 bases and J by 5 bases; unmatched bases: 5. The CDR3 sequence: CAISETGQGAYGYTF. The CDR3 nucleotides read TGTGCCATCAGTGAAACTGGACAGGGGGCGTATGGCTACACCTTC.

V usage is TRBV6-1 and J usage is TRBJ2-1; D is possibly TRBD2 (5 bases). Trimming took off 6 bases at V and 6 bases at J, with 9 bases between the two ends. The CDR3 covers 12 residues. CDR1 and CDR2 from the germline V gene are MNHNS and SASEGT. The CDR3 loop reads CASRRAGNEQFF. The CDR3 nucleotides read TGTGCCAGCAGACGGGCGGGCAATGAGCAGTTCTTC.

V is TRBV19 and J is TRBJ1-5, with D perhaps matching TRBD1 (6 bases). Germline V gene sequence: CDR1 LNHDA, CDR2 SQIVND (reference sequence). Deletions cut 2 bases from V and 7 bases from J, with 15 bases between. The length of the CDR3 is 15 residues. Here the CDR3 DNA reads TGTGCCAGTAGTATAAGGTCAGGGGTATACCAGCCCCAGCATTTT. The encoded protein is CASSIRSGVYQPQHF.

This chain links TRBV6-1 with TRBJ2-2, with D unclear. The germline V gene encodes CDR1 MNHNS and CDR2 SASEGT. This CDR3 contains 12 residues. Deletions cut 6 bases from V and 9 bases from J, with 11 bases between. Here the CDR3 reads CASSGLWRELFF. In DNA, the CDR3 is TGTGCCAGCAGCGGGCTCTGGAGGGAGCTGTTTTTT.

The chain uses TRBV9 and TRBJ1-2, with 8 bases aligning to TRBD1. Germline loops: CDR1 SGDLS, CDR2 YYNGEE. This CDR3 comprises 14 residues. Trimming at V came to 4 bases and at J to 4 bases, leaving 6 bases not matched to a gene. The CDR3 reads CASSLQGDSYGYTF. The CDR3 nucleotides are TGTGCCAGCAGCTTACAGGGGGATAGCTATGGCTACACCTTC.

The rearrangement joins TRBV28 to TRBJ1-2, with D perhaps matching TRBD1 (6 bases). Germline values: CDR1 MDHEN, CDR2 SYDVKM. The CDR3 runs to 13 residues. The V end was cut by 8 bases, the J end by 3 bases, with 13 bases between. The CDR3 DNA is TGTGCCAGCCTCGGGGGGCTCGACTATGGCTACACCTTC. Protein sequence: CASLGGLDYGYTF.

The chain uses TRBV6-5 and TRBJ2-1; D is uncertain. Germline loops: CDR1 MNHEY, CDR2 SVGAGI. The CDR3 spans 13 residues. V lost 5 bases and J lost 7, with 12 bases in between. The CDR3 here is CASSTPLGNEQFF. CDR3 bases: TGTGCCAGCAGTACCCCCTTGGGGAATGAGCAGTTCTTC.

The V call is TRBV18, the J call TRBJ2-7, with D possibly called TRBD1 or TRBD2 (5 bases each). There are 11 residues in the CDR3. V was clipped by 4 bases and J by 7 bases, with 8 bases between them. The germline CDR1 and CDR2 sequences are KGHSH and LQKENI. As DNA, the CDR3 is TGTGCCAGCTCACGAGGGGAAGAGCAGTACTTC. It specifies CASSRGEEQYF. The entire variable domain, with the rest obtained from reference TRBV18 and TRBJ2-7, is as follows: NAGVMQNPRHLVRRRGQEARLRCSPMKGHSHVYWYRQLPEEGLKFMVYLQKENIIDESGMPKERFSAEFPKEGPSILRIQQVVRGDSAAYFCASSRGEEQYFGPGTRLTVT.

This clone was found a few times. The chain employs TRBV10-2 and TRBJ2-5, with a tentative D call TRBD2 (5 bases). The V gene's germline CDR1 is WSHSY and CDR2 SAAADI. CDR3 length: 17 amino acids. V gave up 4 bases and J gave up 0 bases, with 18 bases separating them. As DNA, the CDR3 is TGCGCCAGCAGTGCGGGAATAGCAGGTCGAGACCAAGAGACCCAGTACTTC. Its translation is CASSAGIAGRDQETQYF.

The chain links TRBV10-3 to TRBJ2-1, with a tentative D call TRBD2 (6 bases). The CDR3 sequence is 14 residues long. V lost 5 bases and J lost 5, with 13 bases in between. CDR1 and CDR2 (germline): ENHRY, SYGVKD. The CDR3: CAISSRDFNNEQFF. Written as DNA, the CDR3 is TGTGCCATCAGTTCAAGGGACTTCAACAATGAGCAGTTCTTC.

The CDR3 nucleotides read TGTGCCTGGAGTGGACAGGGGCACAATGAGCAGTTCTTC. Protein product: CAWSGQGHNEQFF. V and J are TRBV30 and TRBJ2-1, with 8 bases lining up with TRBD1. With V trimmed by 1 base and J by 5 bases, 1 base remained unmatched. CDR3 size: 13 residues. Germline loops: CDR1 GTSNPN, CDR2 SVGIG (reference sequence).

CDR3 residues: CASSRLPGLAGGGTQYF. In DNA, the CDR3 is TGTGCCAGCAGCCGCCTCCCGGGACTAGCGGGGGGAGGGACGCAGTATTTT. This chain joins TRBV4-2 and TRBJ2-3; 15 positions match TRBD2. Unmatched junction bases numbered 11, after V lost 4 bases and J lost 9 bases. The CDR3 is 17 amino acids. Germline assignment: CDR1 LGHNA and CDR2 YNFKEQ.

The rearrangement joins TRBV4-2 to TRBJ1-2; 10 nucleotides match TRBD1. V lost 3 bases and J lost 3; bases outside the gene matches: 1. The CDR3 runs 14 residues. Germline V gives CDR1 LGHNA, CDR2 YNFKEQ. The CDR3, as DNA: TGTGCCAGCAGCCAGGGGACAGGGGACTATGGCTACACCTTC. It specifies CASSQGTGDYGYTF.

The chain employs TRBV7-6 and TRBJ1-1; D gene ambiguous. Trimming left V 0 bases short and J 1 base short, with 6 bases between. The CDR3 runs to 14 residues. Germline V gene lookup returns CDR1 SGHVS and CDR2 FNYEAQ. CDR3 sequence (DNA): TGTGCCAGCAGCTTAGCGAGGTCGAACACTGAAGCTTTCTTT. Its protein is CASSLARSNTEAFF.

The V call is TRBV29-1, the J call TRBJ1-5; 7 bases line up with TRBD1. The CDR3 is made up of 13 amino acids. The germline CDR1 and CDR2 sequences are SQVTM and ANQGSEA. V lost 7 bases, J lost 4 bases, and 7 bases stayed unmatched. The CDR3 DNA reads as TGCAGCGCCCGACAGGGAGATAATCAGCCCCAGCATTTT. Translated: CSARQGDNQPQHF.

Comments on this clone: Sequence at one end of the junction differs from germline and may be a read error. This chain joins TRBV7-7 and TRBJ2-3; D gene ambiguous. Germline V CDR1 and CDR2: SSHAT, FNYEAQ (reference sequence). The CDR3 has 13 amino acids. CDR3 in amino acids: CASSRNIRDTQYF. In DNA form, the CDR3 reads TGTGCTAGCAGCCGCAATATCCGAGATACGCAGTATTTT.

This chain connects TRBV18 to TRBJ1-3; 8 nucleotides match TRBD1. The CDR3 sequence is 16 residues long. Losses at the gene ends were 4 bases for V and 1 base for J; bases not matched to a gene: 6. From germline, CDR1 is KGHSH and CDR2 LQKENI. DNA for the CDR3: TGTGCCAGCTCACGGGACAGGCGTGCTTCTGGAAACACCATATATTTT. Amino acids: CASSRDRRASGNTIYF.

The V call is TRBV19, the J call TRBJ1-2; TRBD1 aligns across 7 bases. Trimming cost V 9 bases and J 4 bases; bases outside gene matches: 11. CDR1 and CDR2 from the germline V gene are LNHDA and SQIVND (reference sequence). The CDR3 consists of 14 residues. The CDR3 sequence: CASWGQQGIYGYTF. The CDR3 region has the DNA TGTGCCAGCTGGGGACAACAGGGGATCTATGGCTACACCTTC.